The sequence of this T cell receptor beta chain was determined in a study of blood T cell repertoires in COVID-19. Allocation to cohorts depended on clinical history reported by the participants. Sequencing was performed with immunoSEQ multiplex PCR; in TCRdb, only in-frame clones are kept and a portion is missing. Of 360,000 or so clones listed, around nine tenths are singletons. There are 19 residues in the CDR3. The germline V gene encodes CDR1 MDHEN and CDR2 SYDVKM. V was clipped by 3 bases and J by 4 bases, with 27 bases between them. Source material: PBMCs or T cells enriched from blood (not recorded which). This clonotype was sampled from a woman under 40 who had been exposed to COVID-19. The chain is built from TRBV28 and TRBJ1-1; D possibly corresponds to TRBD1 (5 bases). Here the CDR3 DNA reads TGTGCCAGCAGTTTGTGGATTACGACAGCAACCCGCCGGGTCACTGAAGCTTTCTTT. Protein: CASSLWITTATRRVTEAFF.